This T cell receptor (beta chain) appears in the sequencing data of a study of T cell responses to AZD1222 COVID-19 vaccine. Here immunoSEQ multiplex PCR was the method, and the copy in TCRdb shows in-frame clones only, minus some. The repertoire holds roughly 190,000 clones, with more than 80% as singletons. The sequence was obtained from an adult who received the MenACWY meningococcal vaccine as a control. The sequencing used peripheral blood, collected 28 days after the second dose of the MenACWY control vaccine.

DNA for the CDR3: TGTGCCAGCAGTTTAGACCCAGCAGGGAAGACTGAAGCTTTCTTT. It translates to CASSLDPAGKTEAFF. The gene calls are TRBV27 and TRBJ1-1; D possibly corresponds to TRBD1 (5 bases). CDR1 MNHEY and CDR2 SMNVEV come from the germline V gene (reference sequence). The CDR3 sequence is 15 residues long. V lost 2 bases to trimming and J lost 5 bases, with 15 bases between them.